The subject of this entry is one T cell receptor beta chain. No antigen is known for it. No much larger clone exists at a distance of one base, and base qualities are not known. These data are taken from a study of blood T cell repertoires in COVID-19 (dated by TCRdb to 2018 to 2020). General notes on the study: Samples from collaborators originated in the United States, Italy and Spain and spanned both the acute and convalescent phases of COVID-19. Samples were obtained from the ongoing ImmuneRACE study (first 160 participants) and from 1,254 subjects provided by 6 global collaborators. The material from the prospective study consisted of cDNA or gDNA derived from T cells, B-cell-depleted T cells, or PBMCs. Subjects who had been exposed to COVID-19, were actively infected with it, or had recovered from it provided the deeply sampled blood TCRbeta repertoires that made up the dataset. Where available, HLA class I and class II types were obtained from metadata supplied by the sample provider rather than from assay-based typing. Sample metadata almost always included a de-identified subject ID, COVID-19 status, age in years and sex. The repertoires were released in a freely available public database intended as a resource for research on the immune response to SARS-CoV-2.

In the prospective study, participants were roughly 18 to 100 years old, resided in about two dozen geographic areas of the United States, and were enrolled through a virtual design. Cohort assignment in the prospective study relied on participant-reported clinical history from a screening survey and a study questionnaire. ImmuneRACE Cohort 3 recovered participants were defined by two consecutive negative NP/OP PCR tests, healthcare professional clearance, or symptom resolution. Mobile phlebotomists in the prospective study collected whole blood, serum and a nasopharyngeal or oropharyngeal swab from every participant. Additional blood draws and questionnaires over an approximately two-month period could optionally be provided by prospective study participants. Before DNA extraction, prospective study blood samples were shipped either frozen or at room temperature. General findings and caveats noted by the study authors: How much clinical and demographic metadata was included differed by source and by participant, and the metadata was provided uncurated.

TCRbeta CDR3 regions were amplified from genomic DNA by means of the immunoSEQ Assay, a bias-controlled multiplex PCR. As for the original processing: Within the assay, amplification of reference gene primers was used to estimate how many nucleated cells each sample contained. To quantify the absolute abundance of each unique TCRbeta CDR3 rearrangement, sequence reads were collapsed and filtered. For each sample, productive Simpson clonality was calculated by taking the square root of Simpson's diversity index across productive rearrangements. TCRdb mirrors the immuneACCESS table, restricted to in-frame sequences. Some clones are absent from its copies; in checked studies, under half trace to an unresolved V gene, and the reason for the others is unknown. V and J calls plus clone size are reproduced from that table; the DNA served to infer D and trimming. Across this sample there are about 330,000 clones, with 87% seen only once. Roughly 5.2% of the sample comes from the top ten.

The receptor's source is a woman in her thirties who had recovered from COVID-19. The sequenced sample consisted of PBMCs or T cells enriched from blood (not recorded which).

The nucleotides read TGCGCCAGCAGGGCACCGATGAAGAAGAACACTGAAGCTTTCTTT. Its product reads: CASRAPMKKNTEAFF. This receptor chain uses TRBV4-1 and TRBJ1-1; too little of a D gene remains to name it. Trimming costs V 6 bases and J 1 base, and their ends lie 15 bases apart. For CDR1 and CDR2, the germline V gene lists MGHRA and YSYEKL. The CDR3 spans 15 residues, from the cysteine through the phenylalanine. Solely the CDR3 DNA is kept, with 45 bases framed from the first base.